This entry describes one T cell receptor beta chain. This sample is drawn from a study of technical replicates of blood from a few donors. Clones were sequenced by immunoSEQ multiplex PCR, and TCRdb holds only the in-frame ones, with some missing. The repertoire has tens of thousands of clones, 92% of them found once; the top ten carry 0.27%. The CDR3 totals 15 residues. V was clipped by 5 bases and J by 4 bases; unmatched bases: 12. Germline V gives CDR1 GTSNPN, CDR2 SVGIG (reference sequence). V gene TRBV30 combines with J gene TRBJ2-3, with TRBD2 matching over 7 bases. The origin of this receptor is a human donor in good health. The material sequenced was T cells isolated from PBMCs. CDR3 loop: CAWELGGFGPDTQYF. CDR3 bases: TGTGCCTGGGAACTCGGGGGGTTTGGACCAGATACGCAGTATTTT.